This T cell receptor (beta chain) was sequenced during a study of blood T cell repertoires in COVID-19. On the study more broadly: There were acute and convalescent COVID-19 samples, and they came from the United States, Italy and Spain. T cells, B-cell-depleted T cells, or PBMCs supplied cDNA or gDNA.

In the original analysis: Amplifying reference gene primers gave estimates of nucleated cell counts. The data were produced by immunoSEQ multiplex PCR, yet TCRdb's version contains in-frame clones alone and is incomplete. D and trimming were read from the DNA, whereas the V and J calls and clone size are those reported in that table. This sample has about 83,000 clones, with approximately 86% found just once. The CDR3 consists of 13 residues. Per germline, CDR1 LNHNV and CDR2 YYDKDF (reference sequence). Trimming removed 3 bases at V and 0 bases at J, with 5 bases between. This sequence originates from a man older than 75 with active or convalescent COVID-19. The V gene is TRBV15, the J gene TRBJ1-2, with unresolved D. The specimen sequenced was peripheral blood. Here the CDR3 reads CATSRGTNYGYTF. CDR3 DNA sequence: TGTGCCACCAGCAGGGGCACTAACTATGGCTACACCTTC.